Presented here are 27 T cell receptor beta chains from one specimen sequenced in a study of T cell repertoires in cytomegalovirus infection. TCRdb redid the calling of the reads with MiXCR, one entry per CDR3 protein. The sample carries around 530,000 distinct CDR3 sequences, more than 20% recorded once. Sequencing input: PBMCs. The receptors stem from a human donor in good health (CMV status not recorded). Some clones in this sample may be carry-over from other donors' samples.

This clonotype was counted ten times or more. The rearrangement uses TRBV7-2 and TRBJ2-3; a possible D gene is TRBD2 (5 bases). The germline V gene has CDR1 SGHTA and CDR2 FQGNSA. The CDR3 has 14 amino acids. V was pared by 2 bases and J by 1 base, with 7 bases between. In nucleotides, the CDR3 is TGTGCCAGCAGCTTAAACGGGGGCACAGATACGCAGTATTTT. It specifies CASSLNGGTDTQYF.

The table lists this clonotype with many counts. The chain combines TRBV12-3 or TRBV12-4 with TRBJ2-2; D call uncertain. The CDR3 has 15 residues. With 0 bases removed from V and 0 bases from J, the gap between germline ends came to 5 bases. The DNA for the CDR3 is TGTGCCAGCAGTTTAGCGGGGTCGAACACCGGGGAGCTGTTTTTT. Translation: CASSLAGSNTGELFF.

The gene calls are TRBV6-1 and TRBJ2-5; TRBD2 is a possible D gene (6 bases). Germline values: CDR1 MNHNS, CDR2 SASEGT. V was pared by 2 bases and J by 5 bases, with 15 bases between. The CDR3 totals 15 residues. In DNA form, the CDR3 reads TGTGCCAGCAGTGAAAACGGAGGGATAGGGGAGACCCAGTACTTC. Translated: CASSENGGIGETQYF.

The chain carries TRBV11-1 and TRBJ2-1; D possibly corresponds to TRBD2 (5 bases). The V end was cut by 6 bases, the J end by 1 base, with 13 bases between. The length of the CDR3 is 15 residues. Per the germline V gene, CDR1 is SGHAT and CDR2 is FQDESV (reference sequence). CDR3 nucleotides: TGTGCCAGCAGTTCGGACTTAACTTCCTACAATGAGCAGTTCTTC. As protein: CASSSDLTSYNEQFF.

The CDR3 loop reads CAWSVDAVPTDTQYF. The CDR3 DNA reads TGTGCCTGGAGTGTAGACGCCGTACCTACAGATACGCAGTATTTT. The chain has TRBV30 and TRBJ2-3; no definite D call. With 0 bases removed from V and 3 bases from J, the gap between germline ends came to 13 bases. Per germline, CDR1 GTSNPN and CDR2 SVGIG (reference sequence). The CDR3 runs 15 residues. Full variable domain (outside the CDR3, taken from reference TRBV30 and TRBJ2-3): SQTIHQWPATLVQPVGSPLSLECTVEGTSNPNLYWYRQAAGRGLQLLFYSVGIGQISSEVPQNLSASRPQDRQFILSSKKLLLSDSGFYLCAWSVDAVPTDTQYFGPGTRLTVL.

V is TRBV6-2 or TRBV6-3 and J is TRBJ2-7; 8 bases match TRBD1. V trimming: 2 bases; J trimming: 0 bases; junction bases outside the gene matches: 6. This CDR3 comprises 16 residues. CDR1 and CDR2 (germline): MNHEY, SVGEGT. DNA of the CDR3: TGTGCCAGCAGTTACCCGCGACAGGGGAGCTCCTACGAGCAGTACTTC. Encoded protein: CASSYPRQGSSYEQYF.

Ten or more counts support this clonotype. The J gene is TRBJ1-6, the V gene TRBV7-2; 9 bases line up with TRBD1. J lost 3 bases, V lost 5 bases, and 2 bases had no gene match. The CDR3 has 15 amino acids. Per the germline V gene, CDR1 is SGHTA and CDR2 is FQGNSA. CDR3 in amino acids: CASSPGQGYNSPLHF. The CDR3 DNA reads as TGTGCCAGCAGCCCGGGACAGGGCTATAATTCACCCCTCCACTTT.

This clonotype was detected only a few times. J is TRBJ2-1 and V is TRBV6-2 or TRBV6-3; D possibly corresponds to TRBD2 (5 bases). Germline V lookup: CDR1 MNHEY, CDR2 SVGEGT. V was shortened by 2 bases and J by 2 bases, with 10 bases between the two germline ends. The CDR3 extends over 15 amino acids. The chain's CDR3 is CASSYGGYTYNEQFF. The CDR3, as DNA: TGTGCCAGCAGTTACGGCGGGTACACCTACAATGAGCAGTTCTTC.

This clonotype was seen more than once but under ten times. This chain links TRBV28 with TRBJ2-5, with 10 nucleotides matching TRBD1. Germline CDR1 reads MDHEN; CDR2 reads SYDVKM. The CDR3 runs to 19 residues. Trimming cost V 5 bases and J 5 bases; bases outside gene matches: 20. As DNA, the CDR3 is TGTGCCAGCAGTCCGGGGTACGGGACAGGGGCTGTTTCGGCCGAGACCCAGTACTTC. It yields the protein CASSPGYGTGAVSAETQYF.

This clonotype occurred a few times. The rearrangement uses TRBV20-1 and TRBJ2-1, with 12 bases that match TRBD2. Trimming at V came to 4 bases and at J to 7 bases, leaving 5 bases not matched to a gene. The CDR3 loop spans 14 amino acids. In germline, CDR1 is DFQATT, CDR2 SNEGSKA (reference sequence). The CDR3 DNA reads TGCAGTGCTACCTCTAGCGGGAGGGCTAATGAGCAGTTCTTC. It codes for CSATSSGRANEQFF.

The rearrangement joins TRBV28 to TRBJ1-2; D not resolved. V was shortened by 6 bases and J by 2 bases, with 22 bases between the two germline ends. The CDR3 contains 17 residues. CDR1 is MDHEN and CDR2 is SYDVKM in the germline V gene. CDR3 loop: CASRFRYISDSNYGYTF. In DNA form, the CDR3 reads TGTGCCAGCAGGTTCCGCTACATTTCCGACTCGAACTATGGCTACACCTTC.

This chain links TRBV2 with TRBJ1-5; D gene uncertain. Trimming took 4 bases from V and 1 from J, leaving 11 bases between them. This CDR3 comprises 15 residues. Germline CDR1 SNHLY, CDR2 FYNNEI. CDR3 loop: CASSGRGLSNQPQHF. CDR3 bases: TGTGCCAGCAGTGGGCGGGGTTTGAGCAATCAGCCCCAGCATTTT. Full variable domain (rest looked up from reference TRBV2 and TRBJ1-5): EPEVTQTPSHQVTQMGQEVILRCVPISNHLYFYWYRQILGQKVEFLVSFYNNEISEKSEIFDDQFSVERPDGSNFTLKIRSTKLEDSAMYFCASSGRGLSNQPQHFGDGTRLSIL.

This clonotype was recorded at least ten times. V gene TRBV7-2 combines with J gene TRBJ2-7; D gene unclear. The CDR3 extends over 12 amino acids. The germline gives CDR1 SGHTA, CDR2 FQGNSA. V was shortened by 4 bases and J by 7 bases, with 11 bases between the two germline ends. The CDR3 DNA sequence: TGTGCCAGCAGCTCAGCCGGATGGGAGCAGTACGTC. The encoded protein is CASSSAGWEQYV.

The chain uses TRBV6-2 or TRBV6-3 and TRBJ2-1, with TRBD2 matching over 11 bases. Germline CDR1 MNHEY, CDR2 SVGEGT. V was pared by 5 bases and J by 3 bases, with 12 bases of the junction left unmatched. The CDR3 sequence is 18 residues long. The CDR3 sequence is CASSPHVGTSGIYNEQFF. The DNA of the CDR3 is TGTGCCAGCAGTCCGCACGTGGGGACTAGCGGAATCTACAATGAGCAGTTCTTC.

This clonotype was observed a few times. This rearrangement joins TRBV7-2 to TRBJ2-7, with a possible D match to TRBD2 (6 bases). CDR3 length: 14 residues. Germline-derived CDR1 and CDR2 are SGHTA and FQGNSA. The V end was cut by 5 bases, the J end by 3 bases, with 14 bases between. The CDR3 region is CASSPKPDYYEQYF. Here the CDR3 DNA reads TGTGCCAGCAGCCCCAAGCCGGACTACTACGAGCAGTACTTC.

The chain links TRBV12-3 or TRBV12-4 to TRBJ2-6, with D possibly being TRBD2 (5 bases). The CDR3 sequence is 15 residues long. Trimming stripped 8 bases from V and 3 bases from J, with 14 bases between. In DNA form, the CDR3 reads TGTGCCAGCCGCTACGGGGAGAGTGGGGCCAACGTCCTGACTTTC. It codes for CASRYGESGANVLTF.

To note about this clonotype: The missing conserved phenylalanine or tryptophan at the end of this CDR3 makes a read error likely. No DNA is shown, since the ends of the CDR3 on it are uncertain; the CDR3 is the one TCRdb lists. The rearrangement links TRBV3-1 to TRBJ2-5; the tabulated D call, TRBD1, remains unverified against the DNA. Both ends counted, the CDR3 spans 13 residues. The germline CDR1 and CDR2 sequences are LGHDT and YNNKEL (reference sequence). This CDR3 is CASSQQILEPGTA.

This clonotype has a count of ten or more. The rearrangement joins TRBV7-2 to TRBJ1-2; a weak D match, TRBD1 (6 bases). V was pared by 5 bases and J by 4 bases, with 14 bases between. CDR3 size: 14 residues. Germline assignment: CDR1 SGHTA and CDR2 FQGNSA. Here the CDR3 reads CASSTLGQRYGYTF. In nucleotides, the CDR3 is TGTGCCAGCAGCACGCTCGGACAGCGCTATGGCTACACCTTC.

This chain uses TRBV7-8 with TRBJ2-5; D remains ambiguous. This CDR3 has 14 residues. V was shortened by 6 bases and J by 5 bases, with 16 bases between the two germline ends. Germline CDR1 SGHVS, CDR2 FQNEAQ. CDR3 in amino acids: CASRVRQQAETQYF. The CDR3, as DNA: TGTGCCAGCAGGGTAAGGCAACAAGCCGAGACCCAGTACTTC.

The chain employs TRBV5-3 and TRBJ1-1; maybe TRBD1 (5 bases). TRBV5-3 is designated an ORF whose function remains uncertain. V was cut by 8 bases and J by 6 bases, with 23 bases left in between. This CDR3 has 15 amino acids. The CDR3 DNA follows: TGTGCCAGCAGCCCCCCGGGGGTCCAGAGGGCTGAAGCTTTCTTT. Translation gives CASSPPGVQRAEAFF.

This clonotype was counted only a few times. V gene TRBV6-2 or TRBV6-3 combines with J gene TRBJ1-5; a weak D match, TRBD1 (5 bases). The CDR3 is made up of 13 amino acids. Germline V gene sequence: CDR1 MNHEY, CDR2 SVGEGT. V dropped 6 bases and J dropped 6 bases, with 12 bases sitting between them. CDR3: CASSAGGSQPQHF. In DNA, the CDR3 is TGTGCCAGCAGCGCTGGGGGGAGTCAGCCCCAGCATTTT.

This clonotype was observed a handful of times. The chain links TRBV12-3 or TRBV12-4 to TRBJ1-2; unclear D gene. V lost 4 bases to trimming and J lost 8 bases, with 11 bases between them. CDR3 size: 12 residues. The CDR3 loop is CASSSGNWGYTF. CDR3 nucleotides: TGTGCCAGCAGTTCCGGGAATTGGGGCTACACCTTC.

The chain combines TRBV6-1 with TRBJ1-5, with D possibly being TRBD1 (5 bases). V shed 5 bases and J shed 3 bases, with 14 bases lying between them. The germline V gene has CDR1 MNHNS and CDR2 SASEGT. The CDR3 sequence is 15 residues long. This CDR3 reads CASSYSGRVNQPQHF. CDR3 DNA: TGTGCCAGCAGTTACAGTGGCAGGGTCAATCAGCCCCAGCATTTT.

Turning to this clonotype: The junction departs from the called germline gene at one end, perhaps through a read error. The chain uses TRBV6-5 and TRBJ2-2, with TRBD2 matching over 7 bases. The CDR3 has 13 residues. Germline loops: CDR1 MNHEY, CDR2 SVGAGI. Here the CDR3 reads CAGSLGGAGELFF. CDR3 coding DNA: TGTGCCGGCAGTCTGGGGGGGGCCGGGGAGCTGTTTTTT.

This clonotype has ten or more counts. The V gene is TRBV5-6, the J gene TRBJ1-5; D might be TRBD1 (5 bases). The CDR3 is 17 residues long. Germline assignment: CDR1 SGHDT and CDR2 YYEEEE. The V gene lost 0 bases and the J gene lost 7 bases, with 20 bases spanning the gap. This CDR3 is CASSLGGGGPGGQPQHF. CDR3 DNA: TGTGCCAGCAGCTTGGGGGGCGGAGGGCCCGGCGGACAGCCCCAGCATTTT.

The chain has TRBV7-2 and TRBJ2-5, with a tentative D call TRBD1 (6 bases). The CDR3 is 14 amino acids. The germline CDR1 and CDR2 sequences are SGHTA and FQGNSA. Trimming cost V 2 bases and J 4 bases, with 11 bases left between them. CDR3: CASSLTWGRETQYF. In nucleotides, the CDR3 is TGTGCCAGCAGCTTAACCTGGGGGCGAGAGACCCAGTACTTC.

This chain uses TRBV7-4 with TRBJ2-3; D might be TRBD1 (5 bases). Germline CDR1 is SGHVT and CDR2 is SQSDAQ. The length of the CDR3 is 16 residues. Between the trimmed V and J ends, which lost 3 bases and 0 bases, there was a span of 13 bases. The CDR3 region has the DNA TGTGCCAGCAGCTTCTTGGGGCAGGGCAGCACAGATACGCAGTATTTT. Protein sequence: CASSFLGQGSTDTQYF.